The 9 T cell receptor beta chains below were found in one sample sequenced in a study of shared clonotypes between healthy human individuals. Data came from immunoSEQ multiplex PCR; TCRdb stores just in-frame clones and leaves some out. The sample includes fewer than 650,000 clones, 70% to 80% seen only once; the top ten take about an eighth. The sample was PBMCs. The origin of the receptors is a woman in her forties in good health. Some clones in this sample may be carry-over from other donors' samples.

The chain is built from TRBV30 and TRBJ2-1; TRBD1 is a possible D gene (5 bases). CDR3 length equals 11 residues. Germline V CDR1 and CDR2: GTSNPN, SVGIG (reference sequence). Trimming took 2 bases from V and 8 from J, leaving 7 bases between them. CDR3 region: CAWSPRDEQFF. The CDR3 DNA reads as TGTGCCTGGAGTCCCAGGGATGAGCAGTTCTTC.

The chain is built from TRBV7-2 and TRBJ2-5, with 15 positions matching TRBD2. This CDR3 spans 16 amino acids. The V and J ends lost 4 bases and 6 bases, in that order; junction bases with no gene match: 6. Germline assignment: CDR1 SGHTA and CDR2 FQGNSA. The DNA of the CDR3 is TGTGCCAGCAGCTCCGGGACTAGCGGGAGGCGACAGACCCAGTACTTC. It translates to CASSSGTSGRRQTQYF.

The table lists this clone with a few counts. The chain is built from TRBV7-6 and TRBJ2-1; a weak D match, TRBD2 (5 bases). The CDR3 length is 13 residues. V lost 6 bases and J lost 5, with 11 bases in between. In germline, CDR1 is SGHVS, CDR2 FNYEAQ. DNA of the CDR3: TGTGCCAGCAGTAAAGGACTCCACAATGAGCAGTTCTTC. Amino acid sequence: CASSKGLHNEQFF. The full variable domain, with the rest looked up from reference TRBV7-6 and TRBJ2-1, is GAGVSQSPRYKVTKRGQDVALRCDPISGHVSLYWYRQALGQGPEFLTYFNYEAQQDKSGLPNDRFSAERPEGSISTLTIQRTEQRDSAMYRCASSKGLHNEQFFGPGTRLTVL.

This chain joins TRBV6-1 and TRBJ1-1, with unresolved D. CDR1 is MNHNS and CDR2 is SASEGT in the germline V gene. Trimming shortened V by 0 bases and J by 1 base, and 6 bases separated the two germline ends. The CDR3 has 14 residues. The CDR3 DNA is TGTGCCAGCAGTGAAGCTGCCGGGAACACTGAAGCTTTCTTT. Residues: CASSEAAGNTEAFF.

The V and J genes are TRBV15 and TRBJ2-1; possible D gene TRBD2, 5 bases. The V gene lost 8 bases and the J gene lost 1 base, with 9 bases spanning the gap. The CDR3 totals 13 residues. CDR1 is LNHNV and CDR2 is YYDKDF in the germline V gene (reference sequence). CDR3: CATGSRSYNEQFF. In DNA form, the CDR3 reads TGTGCCACCGGGAGCCGGTCCTACAATGAGCAGTTCTTC.

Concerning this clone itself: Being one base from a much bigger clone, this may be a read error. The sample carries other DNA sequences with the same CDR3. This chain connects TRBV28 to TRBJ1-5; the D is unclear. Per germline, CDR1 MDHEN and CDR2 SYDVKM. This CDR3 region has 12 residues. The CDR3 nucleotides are TGTGCCACCGGCCCCGTGCGTCAGCCCCAGCACTTT. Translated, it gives CATGPVRQPQHF.

This CDR3 is CASSQFVAGNTGELFF. As DNA, the CDR3 is TGTGCCAGCAGCCAATTCGTAGCGGGGAACACCGGGGAGCTGTTTTTT. The chain is built from TRBV7-2 and TRBJ2-2; 7 positions agree with TRBD2. The J segment lost 1 base and the V segment lost 5 bases, leaving 7 bases of the junction unmatched. There are 16 residues in the CDR3. Germline CDR1 is SGHTA and CDR2 is FQGNSA.

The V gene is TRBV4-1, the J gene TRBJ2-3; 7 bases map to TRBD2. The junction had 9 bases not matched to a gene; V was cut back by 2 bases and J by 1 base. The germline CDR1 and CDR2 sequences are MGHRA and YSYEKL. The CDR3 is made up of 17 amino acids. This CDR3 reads CASSQQGGIHRTDTQYF. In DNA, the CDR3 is TGCGCCAGCAGCCAACAGGGAGGGATTCACCGCACAGATACGCAGTATTTT.

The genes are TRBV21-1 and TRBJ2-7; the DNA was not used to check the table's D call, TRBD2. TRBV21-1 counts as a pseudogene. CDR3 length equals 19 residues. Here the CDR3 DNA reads TGTGCCAGCAGCAAATTTTTGCCCAATCGGGCGGGGAGAAACTACGAGCAGTACTTC. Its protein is CASSKFLPNRAGRNYEQYF.